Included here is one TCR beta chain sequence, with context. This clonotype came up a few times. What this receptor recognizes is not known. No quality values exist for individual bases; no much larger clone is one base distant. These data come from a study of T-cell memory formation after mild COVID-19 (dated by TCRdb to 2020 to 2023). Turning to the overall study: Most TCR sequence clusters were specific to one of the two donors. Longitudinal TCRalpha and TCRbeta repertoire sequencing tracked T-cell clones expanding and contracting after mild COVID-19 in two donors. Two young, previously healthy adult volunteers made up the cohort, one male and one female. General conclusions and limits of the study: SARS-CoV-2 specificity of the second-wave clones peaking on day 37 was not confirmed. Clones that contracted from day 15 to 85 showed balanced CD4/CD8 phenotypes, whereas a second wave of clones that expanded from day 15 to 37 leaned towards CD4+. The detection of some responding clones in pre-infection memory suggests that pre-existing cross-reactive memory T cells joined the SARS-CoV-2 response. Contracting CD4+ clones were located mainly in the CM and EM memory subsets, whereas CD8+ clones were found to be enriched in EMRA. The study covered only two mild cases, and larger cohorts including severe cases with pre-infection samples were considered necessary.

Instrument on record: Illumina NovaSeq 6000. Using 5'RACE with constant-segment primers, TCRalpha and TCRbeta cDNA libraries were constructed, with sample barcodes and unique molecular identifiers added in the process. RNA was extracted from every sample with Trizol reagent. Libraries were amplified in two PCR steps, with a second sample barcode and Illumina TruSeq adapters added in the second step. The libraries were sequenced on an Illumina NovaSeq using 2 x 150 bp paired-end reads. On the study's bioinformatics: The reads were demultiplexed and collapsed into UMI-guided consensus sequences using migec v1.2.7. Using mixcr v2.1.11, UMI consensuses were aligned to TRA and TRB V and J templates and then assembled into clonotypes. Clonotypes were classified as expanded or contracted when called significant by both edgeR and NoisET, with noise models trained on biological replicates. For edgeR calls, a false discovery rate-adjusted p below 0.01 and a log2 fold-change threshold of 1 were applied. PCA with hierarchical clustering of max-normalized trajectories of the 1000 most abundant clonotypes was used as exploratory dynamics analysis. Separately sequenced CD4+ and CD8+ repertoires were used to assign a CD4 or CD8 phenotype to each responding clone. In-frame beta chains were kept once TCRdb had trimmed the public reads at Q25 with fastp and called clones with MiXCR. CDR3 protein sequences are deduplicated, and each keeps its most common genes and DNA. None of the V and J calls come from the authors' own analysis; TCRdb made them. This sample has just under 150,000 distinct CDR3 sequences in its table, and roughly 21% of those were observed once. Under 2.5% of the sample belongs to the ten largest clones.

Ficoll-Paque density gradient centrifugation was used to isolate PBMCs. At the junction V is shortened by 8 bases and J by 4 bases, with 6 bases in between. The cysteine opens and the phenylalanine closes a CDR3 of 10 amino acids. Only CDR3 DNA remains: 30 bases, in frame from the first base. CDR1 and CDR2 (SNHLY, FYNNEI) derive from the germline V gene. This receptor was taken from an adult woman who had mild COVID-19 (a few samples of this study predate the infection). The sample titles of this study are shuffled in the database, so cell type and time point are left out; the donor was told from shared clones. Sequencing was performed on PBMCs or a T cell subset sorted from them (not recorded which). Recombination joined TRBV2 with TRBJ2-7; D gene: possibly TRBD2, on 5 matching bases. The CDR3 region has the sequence CASDYYEQYF. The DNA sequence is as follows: TGTGCCAGCGACTATTACGAGCAGTACTTC.